This T cell receptor beta chain was recovered during a study of CD8 T cells in ankylosing spondylitis. General study points: Disease-associated clones were reportedly significantly overrepresented in matched ankylosing spondylitis synovial fluid. Ankylosing spondylitis blood appeared to be characterized by a TCR beta motif of eight highly homologous variants. Disease-linked clones displayed a CD8+ phenotype and appeared relatively rarely in peripheral blood.

This clonotype was counted only a few times. Antigen: not known. The CDR3 loop spans 15 amino acids. V lost 3 bases to trimming and J lost 1 base, with 12 bases between them. CDR1 is KGHSH and CDR2 is LQKENI in the germline V gene. Library preparation for TCR beta used quantitative 5'-RACE with molecular barcodes. TCRdb reprocessed the 5' RACE reads via MiXCR and lists one record per CDR3 protein. The profile shows roughly 400,000 distinct CDR3 sequences, around 20% of them singletons. Material: blood, either unsorted or a sorted T cell fraction (not recorded which). This receptor was identified in a male donor with ankylosing spondylitis. The chain uses TRBV18 and TRBJ1-1, with D uncertain. The CDR3 DNA follows: TGTGCCAGCTCACCCACGGAGCAACCGAACACTGAAGCTTTCTTT. This codes for CASSPTEQPNTEAFF.